This T cell receptor beta chain was found in a study of cytomegalovirus exposure and HLA in healthy donors. With respect to this clone: What it binds is unknown.

The PCR employed 60 Vbeta primers together with 13 Jbeta primers. TCRdb's table, derived via immunoSEQ multiplex PCR, lists solely in-frame clones and lacks some. The data show about 100,000 clones, under 80% seen once. Germline assignment: CDR1 MNHEY and CDR2 SVGAGI. The germline V and J ends were trimmed by 3 bases and 2 bases, with 7 bases remaining between them. There are 13 residues in the CDR3. Study findings and constraints: High sensitivity and specificity were reportedly achieved when the classifier diagnosed cytomegalovirus status. HLA alleles showed associations with roughly 17,000 TCR beta sequences in a later analysis, at a 0.05 false discovery rate. TCR beta sequences reportedly predicted most subjects' HLA-A and HLA-B alleles accurately.

This chain connects TRBV6-5 to TRBJ1-2; no reliable D call. The sample comprised PBMCs. The TCR sequence derives from a man in his fifties in good health and CMV-seropositive. The CDR3 DNA reads as TGTGCCAGCAGTTATTCGGGAAACTATGGCTACACCTTC. Translating gives CASSYSGNYGYTF.